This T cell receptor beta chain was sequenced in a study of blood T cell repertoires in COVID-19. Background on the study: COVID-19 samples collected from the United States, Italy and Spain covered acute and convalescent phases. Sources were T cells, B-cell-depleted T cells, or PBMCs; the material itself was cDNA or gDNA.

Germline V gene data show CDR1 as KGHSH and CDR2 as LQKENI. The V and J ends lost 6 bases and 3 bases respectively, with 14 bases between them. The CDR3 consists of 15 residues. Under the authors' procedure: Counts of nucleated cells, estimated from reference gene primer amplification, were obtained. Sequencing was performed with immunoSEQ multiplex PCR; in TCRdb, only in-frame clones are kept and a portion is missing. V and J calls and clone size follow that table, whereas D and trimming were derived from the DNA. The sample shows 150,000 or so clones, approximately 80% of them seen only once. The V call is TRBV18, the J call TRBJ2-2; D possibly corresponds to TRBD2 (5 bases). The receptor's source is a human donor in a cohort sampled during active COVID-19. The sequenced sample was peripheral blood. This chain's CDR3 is CASSLTRRDTGELFF. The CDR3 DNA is TGTGCCAGCTCGCTAACTAGGAGAGACACCGGGGAGCTGTTTTTT. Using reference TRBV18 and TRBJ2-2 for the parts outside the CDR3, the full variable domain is NAGVMQNPRHLVRRRGQEARLRCSPMKGHSHVYWYRQLPEEGLKFMVYLQKENIIDESGMPKERFSAEFPKEGPSILRIQQVVRGDSAAYFCASSLTRRDTGELFFGEGSRLTVL.